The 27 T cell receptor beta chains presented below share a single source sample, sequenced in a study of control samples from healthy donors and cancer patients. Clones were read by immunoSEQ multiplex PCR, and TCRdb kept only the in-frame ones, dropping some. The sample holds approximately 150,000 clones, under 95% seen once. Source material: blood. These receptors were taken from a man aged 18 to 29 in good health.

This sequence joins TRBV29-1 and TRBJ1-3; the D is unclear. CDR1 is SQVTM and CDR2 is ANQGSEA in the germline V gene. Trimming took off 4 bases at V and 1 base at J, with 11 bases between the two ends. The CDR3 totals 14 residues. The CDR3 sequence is CSVGAGSSGNTIYF. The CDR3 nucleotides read TGCAGCGTTGGGGCAGGATCATCTGGAAACACCATATATTTT.

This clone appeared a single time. The CDR3 region has the DNA TGTGCCACCAGTGATTCAACAGGGGGCGGACAGACCCAGTACTTC. This gives the protein CATSDSTGGGQTQYF. The genes are TRBV24-1 and TRBJ2-5; 9 bases are shared with TRBD1. With V trimmed by 2 bases and J by 6 bases, 6 bases remained unmatched. The CDR3 is made up of 15 amino acids. Germline CDR1 KGHDR, CDR2 SFDVKD.

CDR3 loop: CASSLAESPSYEQYF. The CDR3 DNA sequence: TGCGCCAGCAGCTTGGCCGAATCACCGTCCTACGAGCAGTACTTC. The V call is TRBV5-1, the J call TRBJ2-7; D uncertain. This CDR3 has 15 amino acids. V lost 0 bases, J lost 1 base, and 11 bases lay in between. Germline V gene data show CDR1 as SGHRS and CDR2 as YFSETQ.

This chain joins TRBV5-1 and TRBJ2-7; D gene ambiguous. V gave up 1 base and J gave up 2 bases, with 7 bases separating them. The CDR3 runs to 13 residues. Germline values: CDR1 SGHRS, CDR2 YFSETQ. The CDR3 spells CASSLTEPYEQYF. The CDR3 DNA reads TGCGCCAGCAGCTTGACCGAACCCTACGAGCAGTACTTC.

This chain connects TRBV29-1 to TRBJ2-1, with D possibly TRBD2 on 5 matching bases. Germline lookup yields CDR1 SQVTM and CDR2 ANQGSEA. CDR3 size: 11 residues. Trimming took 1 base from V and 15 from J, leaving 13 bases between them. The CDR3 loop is CSVEGTFLAFF. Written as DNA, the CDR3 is TGCAGCGTTGAAGGGACTTTTTTGGCGTTCTTC.

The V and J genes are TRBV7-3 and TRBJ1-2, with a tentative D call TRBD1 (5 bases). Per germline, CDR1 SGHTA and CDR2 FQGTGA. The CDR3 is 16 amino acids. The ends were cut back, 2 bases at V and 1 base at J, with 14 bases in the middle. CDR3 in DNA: TGTGCCAGCAGCTTACTTCAGCGGGACTTTAACTATGGCTACACCTTC. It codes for CASSLLQRDFNYGYTF.

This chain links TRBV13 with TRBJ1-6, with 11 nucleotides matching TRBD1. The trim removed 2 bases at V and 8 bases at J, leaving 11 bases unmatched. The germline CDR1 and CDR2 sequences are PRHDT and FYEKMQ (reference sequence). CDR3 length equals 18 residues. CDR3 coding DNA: TGTGCCAGCAGCTTAACGAGGGGCGGGGGACAGGGGGATTCACCCCTCCACTTT. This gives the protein CASSLTRGGGQGDSPLHF.

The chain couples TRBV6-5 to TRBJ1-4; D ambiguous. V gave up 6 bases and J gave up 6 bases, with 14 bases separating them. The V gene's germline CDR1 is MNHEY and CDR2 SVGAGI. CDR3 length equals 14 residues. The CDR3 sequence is CASRGPGRDEKLFF. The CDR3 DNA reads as TGTGCCAGCAGAGGTCCGGGGAGAGATGAAAAACTGTTTTTT.

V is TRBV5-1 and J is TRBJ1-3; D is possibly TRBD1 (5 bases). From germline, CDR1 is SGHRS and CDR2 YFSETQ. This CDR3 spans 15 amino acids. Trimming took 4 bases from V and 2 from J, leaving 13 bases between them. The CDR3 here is CASSLGGQTGNTIYF. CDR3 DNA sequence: TGCGCCAGCAGCCTAGGTGGACAAACTGGAAACACCATATATTTT.

The CDR3 sequence is CASSLAGQSYEQYF. The CDR3 DNA follows: TGTGCCAGCAGCTTGGCTGGACAGTCCTACGAGCAGTACTTC. The gene calls are TRBV5-4 and TRBJ2-7, with D possibly being TRBD1 (6 bases). This CDR3 has 14 residues. V lost 0 bases and J lost 1, with 8 bases in between. CDR1 and CDR2 from the germline V gene are SGHNT and YYREEE (reference sequence).

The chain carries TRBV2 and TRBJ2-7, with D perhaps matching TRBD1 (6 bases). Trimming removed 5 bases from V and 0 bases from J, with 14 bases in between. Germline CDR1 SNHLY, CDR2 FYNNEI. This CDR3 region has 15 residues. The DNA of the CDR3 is TGTGCCAGCAGTTTAACAGGGAGTCGCTCCTACGAGCAGTACTTC. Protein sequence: CASSLTGSRSYEQYF.

CDR3 amino acids: CASSSNLLAGGRDTQYF. CDR3 sequence (DNA): TGTGCCAGCAGCTCCAACCTCCTAGCGGGGGGGAGAGATACGCAGTATTTT. V and J are TRBV13 and TRBJ2-3; TRBD2 matches at 12 bases. The CDR3 totals 17 residues. CDR1 is PRHDT and CDR2 is FYEKMQ in the germline V gene (reference sequence). With 4 bases clipped from V and 5 bases from J, the junction kept 10 bases outside the gene matches.

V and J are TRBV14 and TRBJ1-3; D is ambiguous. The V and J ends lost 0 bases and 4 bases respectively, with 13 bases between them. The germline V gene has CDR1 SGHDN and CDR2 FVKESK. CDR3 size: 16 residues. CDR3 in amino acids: CASSQDRVPAGNTIYF. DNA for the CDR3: TGTGCCAGCAGCCAAGATCGGGTCCCGGCGGGAAACACCATATATTTT.

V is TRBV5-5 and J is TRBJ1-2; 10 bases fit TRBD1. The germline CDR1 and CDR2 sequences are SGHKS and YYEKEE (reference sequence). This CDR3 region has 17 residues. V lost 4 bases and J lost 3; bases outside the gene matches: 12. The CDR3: CASSAVADRGRHYGYTF. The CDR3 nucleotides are TGTGCCAGCAGCGCCGTTGCTGACAGGGGGCGACACTATGGCTACACCTTC.

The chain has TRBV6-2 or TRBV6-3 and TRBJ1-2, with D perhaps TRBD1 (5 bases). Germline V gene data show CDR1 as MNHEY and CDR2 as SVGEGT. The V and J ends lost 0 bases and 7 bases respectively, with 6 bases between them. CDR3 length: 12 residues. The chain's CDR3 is CASSYSGGGYTF. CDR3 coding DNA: TGTGCCAGCAGTTACTCCGGGGGTGGCTACACCTTC.

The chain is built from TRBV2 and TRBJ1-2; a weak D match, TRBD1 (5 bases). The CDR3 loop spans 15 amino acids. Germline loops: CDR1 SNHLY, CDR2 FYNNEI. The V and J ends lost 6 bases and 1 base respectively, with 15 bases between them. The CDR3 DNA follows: TGTGCCAGCAGGCCGATGACAGACAGTAACTATGGCTACACCTTC. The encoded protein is CASRPMTDSNYGYTF.

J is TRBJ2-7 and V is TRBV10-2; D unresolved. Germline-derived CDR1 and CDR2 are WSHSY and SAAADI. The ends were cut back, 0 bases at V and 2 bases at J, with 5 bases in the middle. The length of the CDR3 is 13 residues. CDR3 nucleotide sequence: TGCGCCAGCAGTGAGTCCAGGACCTACGAGCAGTACTTC. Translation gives CASSESRTYEQYF.

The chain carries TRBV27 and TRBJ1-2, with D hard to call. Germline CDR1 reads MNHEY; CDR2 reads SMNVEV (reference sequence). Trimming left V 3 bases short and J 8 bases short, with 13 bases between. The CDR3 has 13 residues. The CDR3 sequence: CASSFRGIEGYTF. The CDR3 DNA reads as TGTGCCAGCAGTTTTCGGGGAATAGAGGGCTACACCTTC.

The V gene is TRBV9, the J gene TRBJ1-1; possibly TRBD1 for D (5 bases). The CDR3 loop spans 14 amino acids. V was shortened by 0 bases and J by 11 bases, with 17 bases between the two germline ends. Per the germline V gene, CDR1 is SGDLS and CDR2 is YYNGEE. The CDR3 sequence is CASSVGTAGGGAFF. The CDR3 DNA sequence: TGTGCCAGCAGCGTAGGGACTGCCGGTGGGGGGGCTTTCTTT. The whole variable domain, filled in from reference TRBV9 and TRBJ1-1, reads DSGVTQTPKHLITATGQRVTLRCSPRSGDLSVYWYQQSLDQGLQFLIQYYNGEERAKGNILERFSAQQFPDLHSELNLSSLELGDSALYFCASSVGTAGGGAFFGQGTRLTVV.

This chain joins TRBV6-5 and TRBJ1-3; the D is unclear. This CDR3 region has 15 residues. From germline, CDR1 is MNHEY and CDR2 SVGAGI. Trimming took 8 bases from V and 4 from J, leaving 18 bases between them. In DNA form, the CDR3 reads TGTGCCAGCTGCCTGGACCGACCCACCGGAAACACCATATATTTT. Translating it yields CASCLDRPTGNTIYF.

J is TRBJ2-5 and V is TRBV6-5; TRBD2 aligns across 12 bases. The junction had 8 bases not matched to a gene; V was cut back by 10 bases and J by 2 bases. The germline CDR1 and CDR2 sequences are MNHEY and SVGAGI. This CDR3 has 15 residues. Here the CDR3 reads CATCPGLAGQETQYF. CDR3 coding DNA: TGTGCCACCTGCCCAGGACTAGCGGGGCAAGAGACCCAGTACTTC.

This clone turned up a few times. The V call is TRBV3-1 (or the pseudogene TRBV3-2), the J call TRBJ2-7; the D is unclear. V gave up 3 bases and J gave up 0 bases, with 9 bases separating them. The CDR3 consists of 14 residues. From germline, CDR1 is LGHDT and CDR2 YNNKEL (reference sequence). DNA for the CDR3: TGTGCCAGCAGCCACGGGCCAATCTCCTACGAGCAGTACTTC. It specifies CASSHGPISYEQYF.

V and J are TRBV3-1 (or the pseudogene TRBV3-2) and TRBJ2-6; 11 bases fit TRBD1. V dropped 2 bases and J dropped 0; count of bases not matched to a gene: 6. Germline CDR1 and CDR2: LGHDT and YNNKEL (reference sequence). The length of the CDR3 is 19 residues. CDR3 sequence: CASSQSGTGGGSGANVLTF. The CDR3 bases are TGTGCCAGCAGCCAATCCGGGACAGGGGGTGGCTCTGGGGCCAACGTCCTGACTTTC.

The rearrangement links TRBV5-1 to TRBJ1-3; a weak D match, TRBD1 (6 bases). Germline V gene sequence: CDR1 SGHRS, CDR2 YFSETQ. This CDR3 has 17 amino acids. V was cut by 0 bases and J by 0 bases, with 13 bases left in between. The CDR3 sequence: CASSLVTGRDSGNTIYF. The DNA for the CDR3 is TGCGCCAGCAGCTTGGTTACAGGGAGAGACTCTGGAAACACCATATATTTT.

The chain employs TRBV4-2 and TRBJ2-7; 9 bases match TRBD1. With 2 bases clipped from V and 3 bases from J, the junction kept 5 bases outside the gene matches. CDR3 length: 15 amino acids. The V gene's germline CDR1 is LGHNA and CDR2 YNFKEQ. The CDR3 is CASSQSAGQGYEQYF. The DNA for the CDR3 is TGTGCCAGCAGCCAATCCGCGGGACAGGGCTACGAGCAGTACTTC.

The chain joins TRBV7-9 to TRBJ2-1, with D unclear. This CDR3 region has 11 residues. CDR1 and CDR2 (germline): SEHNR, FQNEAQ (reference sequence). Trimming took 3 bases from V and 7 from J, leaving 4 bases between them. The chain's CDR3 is CASSFINEQFF. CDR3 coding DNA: TGTGCCAGCAGCTTTATAAATGAGCAGTTCTTC.

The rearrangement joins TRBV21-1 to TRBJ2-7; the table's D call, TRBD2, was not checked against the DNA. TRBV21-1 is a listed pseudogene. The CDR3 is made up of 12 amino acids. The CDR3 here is CASSESPYEQYF. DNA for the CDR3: TGTGCCAGCAGCGAGTCCCCATACGAGCAGTACTTC.